The rows below give T cell receptor beta chains drawn from one sample of a study of cytomegalovirus exposure and HLA in healthy donors. Data came from immunoSEQ multiplex PCR; TCRdb stores just in-frame clones and leaves some out. The sample includes roughly 180,000 clones, just over 75% of them seen just once. The sample taken for sequencing was PBMCs. The receptors here all came from a woman aged 25 to 39 in good health and CMV-seropositive. Both conserved end residues are part of each CDR3. The D gene is left open where the match is weak. A row's size may be missing; if present it is once, few, many or a size class.

TRBJ2-6	NA	NA	TRBV7-8	CASSSSDSGANVLTF	TGTGCCAGCAGCTCCAGTGACTCTGGGGCCAACGTCCTGACTTTC
TRBJ2-7	NA	TRBD2	TRBV19	CASSIATSVTYEQYF	TGTGCCAGTAGTATCGCGACTAGCGTTACCTACGAGCAGTACTTC
TRBJ2-1	NA	NA	TRBV5-1	CASSTGPLNNEQFF	TGCGCCAGCAGTACAGGGCCTCTTAACAATGAGCAGTTCTTC
TRBJ2-7	NA	NA	TRBV4-1	CASSQTGASYEQYF	TGCGCCAGCAGCCAAACCGGAGCCTCCTACGAGCAGTACTTC
TRBJ1-5	NA	TRBD1	TRBV6-6	CASSKGTDQPQHF	TGTGCCAGCAGTAAGGGGACAGATCAGCCCCAGCATTTT
TRBJ1-1	NA	NA	TRBV12-5	CASGPRSNRDTEAFF	TGTGCTAGTGGCCCCCGTTCAAACAGGGACACTGAAGCTTTCTTT
TRBJ2-1	NA	TRBD2	TRBV5-4	CASSWTSDEQFF	TGTGCCAGCAGCTGGACTAGCGATGAGCAGTTCTTC
TRBJ2-5	NA	NA	TRBV7-7	CASSSNTGPETQYF	TGTGCCAGCAGCTCAAACACAGGGCCGGAGACCCAGTACTTC
TRBJ2-3	NA	NA	TRBV5-1	CASSLRDGLSSTDTQYF	TGCGCCAGCAGCCTGCGGGACGGATTGTCTAGCACAGATACGCAGTATTTT
TRBJ1-2	NA	TRBD1	TRBV19	CATQQGGYGYTF	TGTGCCACACAACAGGGGGGCTATGGCTACACCTTC
TRBJ2-5	NA	TRBD2	TRBV2	CASSEARRIAGGPGETQYF	TGTGCCAGCAGTGAAGCGCGGCGGATAGCGGGAGGGCCGGGAGAGACCCAGTACTTC
TRBJ1-2	NA	NA	TRBV30	CAWSRPGYGYTF	TGTGCCTGGAGCCGGCCAGGTTATGGCTACACCTTC
TRBJ2-3	NA	NA	TRBV19	CASSMVQGSTDTQYF	TGTGCCAGTAGTATGGTTCAGGGGTCCACAGATACGCAGTATTTT
TRBJ2-7	NA	TRBD2	TRBV9	CASSVTSGRDEQYF	TGTGCCAGCAGCGTTACTAGCGGGAGGGACGAGCAGTACTTC
TRBJ1-2	NA	NA	TRBV6-5	CASSPQLANYGYTF	TGTGCCAGCAGTCCCCAACTAGCGAACTATGGCTACACCTTC
TRBJ2-3	NA	TRBD2	TRBV29-1	CSVAPSGNTDTQYF	TGCAGCGTTGCGCCTAGCGGGAATACAGATACGCAGTATTTT
TRBJ1-4	NA	TRBD1	TRBV5-4	CASSLVGTGLRSNEKLFF	TGTGCCAGCAGCTTGGTAGGGACAGGGCTGCGGAGTAATGAAAAACTGTTTTTT
TRBJ2-1	NA	NA	TRBV21-1	CASSQLAESYNEQFF	TGTGCCAGCAGCCAACTAGCGGAGTCCTACAATGAGCAGTTCTTC
TRBJ1-3	NA	NA	TRBV12-2	CASRLAGTGNNTIYF	TGTGCAAGTCGCTTAGCCGGGACAGGGAATAACACCATATATTTT
TRBJ1-3	NA	NA	TRBV28	CATHPPRQGKGSSGNTIYF	TGTGCCACCCATCCTCCCCGGCAGGGGAAGGGGAGCTCTGGAAACACCATATATTTT
TRBJ1-2	NA	NA	TRBV5-1	CASSPEGGAFIGGYTF	TGCGCCAGCAGCCCAGAAGGGGGGGCTTTTATCGGTGGCTACACCTTC
TRBJ1-1	NA	NA	TRBV10-3	CAITGHLNTEAFF	TGTGCCATCACGGGACACCTGAACACTGAAGCTTTCTTT
TRBJ2-3	once	NA	TRBV10-3	CAITITDTQYF	TGTGCCATCACCATCACAGATACGCAGTATTTT
TRBJ1-1	NA	TRBD1	TRBV13	CASSWRQGDLTTEAFF	TGTGCCAGCAGCTGGAGACAGGGCGACCTCACGACTGAAGCTTTCTTT
TRBJ2-7	NA	TRBD1	TRBV29-1	CSVGDRGYYEQYF	TGCAGCGTGGGGGACAGGGGGTACTACGAGCAGTACTTC
TRBJ1-2	NA	NA	TRBV28	CASSFGLEQGYGYTF	TGTGCCAGCAGTTTCGGGCTGGAACAGGGCTATGGCTACACCTTC
TRBJ2-7	NA	NA	TRBV12-2	CASRLRGRDPYEQYF	TGTGCAAGTCGCTTACGGGGTAGAGACCCCTACGAGCAGTACTTC
TRBJ2-1	NA	TRBD2	TRBV29-1	CSVAGGRAHNEQFF	TGCAGCGTTGCCGGCGGGAGGGCCCACAATGAGCAGTTCTTC
TRBJ1-3	NA	TRBD1	TRBV10-3	CAIRTGGPGNTIYF	TGTGCCATCAGGACAGGGGGACCTGGAAACACCATATATTTT